This paragraph reports one TCR beta chain. Its antigen remains unidentified. Patients were ineligible given autoimmune disease history or systemic immunosuppression. Method: immunoSEQ multiplex PCR; TCRdb's copy keeps in-frame clones and lacks some. The data hold 75,000 to 95,000 clones, with around 90% observed a single time. This entry is derived from a study of OX40 agonist ivuxolimab in advanced cancers. Overall study context: An anti-OX40 (CD134) antibody with agonistic activity, ivuxolimab, was administered to patients. Every 2 weeks, ivuxolimab was infused into the patients intravenously at between 0.01 and 10 mg/kg. Study-wide results and caveats: CD8+ T cells showed, on average, more clonal expansion than CD4+ cells.

This CDR3 has 16 residues. Germline V gene lookup returns CDR1 MGHRA and CDR2 YSYEKL. Trimming pared 4 bases from V and 2 bases from J, leaving 17 bases between. This chain links TRBV4-1 with TRBJ2-5, with TRBD2 as a possible D gene (6 bases). The sequence derives from an adult with an advanced solid tumor such as melanoma, head and neck, liver or kidney cancer. The sample consisted of CD4+ or CD8+ T cells sorted from blood, taken in a trial of the OX40 agonist ivuxolimab. CDR3 sequence (DNA): TGCGCCAGCAGCCCCAGAGGAGGGCTCCTACAAGAGACCCAGTACTTC. This gives the protein CASSPRGGLLQETQYF.